The 19 T cell receptor beta chains reported below all come from one sample, sequenced in a study of blood T cells in healthy people across ages. For the second PCR, which ran for about 7 to 12 cycles, a sample-barcoded 5' primer and a J-beta primer mix were used. From the 5' RACE reads, TCRdb called clonotypes with MiXCR, one entry per CDR3 protein. This table has around 500,000 distinct CDR3 sequences, about a quarter appearing once. The same sample was also studied in work on T cells of mothers and their children.

Sequencing was done on a sample of blood. These receptors came from a boy younger than 10 in good health.

The V call is TRBV12-3 or TRBV12-4, the J call TRBJ2-5; perhaps D is TRBD1 or TRBD2 (5 bases each). CDR3 length: 13 amino acids. Trimming took off 5 bases at V and 4 bases at J, with 11 bases between the two ends. CDR3 region: CASSTGPIETQYF. The CDR3 region has the DNA TGTGCCAGCAGTACGGGACCTATAGAGACCCAGTACTTC.

This sequence joins TRBV14 and TRBJ2-5, with D possibly being TRBD2 (7 bases). V was pared by 1 base and J by 4 bases, with 13 bases between. The CDR3 is made up of 15 amino acids. From germline, CDR1 is SGHDN and CDR2 FVKESK. CDR3 region: CASSQGRGARETQYF. The DNA of the CDR3 is TGTGCCAGCAGCCAAGGTCGGGGGGCCAGAGAGACCCAGTACTTC.

This clonotype was seen a handful of times. V gene TRBV6-5 combines with J gene TRBJ2-5; unclear D gene. Trimming pared 3 bases from V and 6 bases from J, leaving 20 bases between. This CDR3 is 16 amino acids long. Germline V gives CDR1 MNHEY, CDR2 SVGAGI. For the CDR3, the DNA is TGTGCCAGCAGTTATCGCGACGCATTCAGTAGGAAGACCCAGTACTTC. This codes for CASSYRDAFSRKTQYF.

The V call is TRBV29-1, the J call TRBJ2-2, with TRBD2 matching 7 bases. The CDR3 runs 15 residues. Looked up from germline, CDR1 is SQVTM and CDR2 is ANQGSEA. Trimming took 4 bases from V and 3 from J; bases not matched to a gene: 8. This CDR3 is CSVALRGSYTGELFF. CDR3 DNA: TGCAGCGTTGCTCTTCGCGGGAGTTACACCGGGGAGCTGTTTTTT.

The rearrangement links TRBV29-1 to TRBJ1-4; D might be TRBD1 (6 bases). This CDR3 has 10 amino acids. With 3 bases removed from V and 11 bases from J, the gap between germline ends came to 7 bases. Per the germline V gene, CDR1 is SQVTM and CDR2 is ANQGSEA. CDR3 nucleotide sequence: TGCAGCGTTGACCAGGGGAAACTGTTTTTT. Translation gives CSVDQGKLFF.

In its sample, this clonotype was seen a few times. This sequence joins TRBV7-9 and TRBJ2-2; 9 bases align to TRBD1. This CDR3 is 18 amino acids long. Germline V gives CDR1 SEHNR, CDR2 FQNEAQ (reference sequence). V dropped 8 bases and J dropped 4; count of bases not matched to a gene: 17. As DNA, the CDR3 is TGTGCCAGCGGCACTCTTCGACGACAGGGGGTTAGCACCGGGGAGCTGTTTTTT. It translates to CASGTLRRQGVSTGELFF.

This clonotype appeared a few times. The chain employs TRBV7-8 and TRBJ2-1; TRBD1 matches 10 bases. J lost 8 bases, V lost 5 bases, and 9 bases had no gene match. The CDR3 is 15 amino acids. CDR1 is SGHVS, CDR2 FQNEAQ, per germline. In DNA form, the CDR3 reads TGTGCCAGCAGCCCGCGGGACAGGGGACTCGATGAGCAGTTCTTC. This gives the protein CASSPRDRGLDEQFF.

This clonotype was found many times. The chain couples TRBV20-1 to TRBJ2-5, with unresolved D. CDR3 size: 10 residues. The germline gives CDR1 DFQATT, CDR2 SNEGSKA (reference sequence). The V gene lost 5 bases and the J gene lost 7 bases, with 8 bases spanning the gap. Here the CDR3 DNA reads TGCAGTGCTTTGAGTGGGACCCAGTACTTC. It specifies CSALSGTQYF.

This chain joins TRBV2 and TRBJ1-1, with 9 bases aligning to TRBD1. Germline V lookup: CDR1 SNHLY, CDR2 FYNNEI. This CDR3 comprises 14 residues. The V gene end was trimmed by 5 bases and the J gene end by 0 bases; junction bases not matched to a gene: 1. The DNA of the CDR3 is TGTGCCAGCAGTTGGACAGGGGTGAACACTGAAGCTTTCTTT. It yields the protein CASSWTGVNTEAFF.

This rearrangement joins TRBV11-2 to TRBJ1-4; 7 bases map to TRBD1. V was clipped by 5 bases and J by 7 bases; unmatched bases: 7. Germline CDR1 is SGHAT and CDR2 is FQNNGV. This CDR3 has 14 amino acids. The CDR3 protein is CASSRGQQREKLFF. The CDR3 DNA sequence: TGTGCCAGCAGCCGGGGACAGCAACGTGAAAAACTGTTTTTT.

The J gene is TRBJ2-2, the V gene TRBV30; D remains unclear. The V gene's germline CDR1 is GTSNPN and CDR2 SVGIG (reference sequence). The CDR3 spans 13 residues. With 5 bases removed from V and 6 bases from J, the gap between germline ends came to 13 bases. For the CDR3, the DNA is TGTGCCTGGGCCCAGGATCGGGCCGGGGAGCTGTTTTTT. Protein: CAWAQDRAGELFF.

This clonotype showed up just a few times. The chain combines TRBV19 with TRBJ1-1; 10 nucleotides line up with TRBD1. V lost 3 bases and J lost 7; bases outside the gene matches: 11. Germline-derived CDR1 and CDR2 are LNHDA and SQIVND (reference sequence). The CDR3 length is 16 residues. The CDR3 sequence is CASSISWGQGSSEAFF. The CDR3 DNA sequence: TGTGCCAGTAGTATTAGTTGGGGACAGGGGAGCAGTGAAGCTTTCTTT.

This clonotype was detected a few times. The chain has TRBV27 and TRBJ2-1; no firm D call. This CDR3 spans 13 amino acids. Trimming removed 2 bases at V and 12 bases at J, with 14 bases between. Germline lookup yields CDR1 MNHEY and CDR2 SMNVEV (reference sequence). CDR3 sequence: CASSLIYGTVQFF. The CDR3 region has the DNA TGTGCCAGCAGTTTAATATATGGTACAGTGCAGTTCTTC.

This clonotype was observed a few times. The rearrangement joins TRBV7-9 to TRBJ1-3; 8 nucleotides agree with TRBD1. The V gene's germline CDR1 is SEHNR and CDR2 FQNEAQ (reference sequence). The V and J ends lost 5 bases and 4 bases, in that order; junction bases with no gene match: 4. The CDR3 loop spans 14 amino acids. CDR3: CASSRTGNGNTIYF. In nucleotides, the CDR3 is TGTGCCAGCAGCCGGACAGGGAACGGAAACACCATATATTTT.

The chain links TRBV13 to TRBJ2-3, with 8 positions matching TRBD1. CDR3 length: 18 amino acids. The J segment lost 2 bases and the V segment lost 0 bases, leaving 10 bases of the junction unmatched. Germline V gene data show CDR1 as PRHDT and CDR2 as FYEKMQ (reference sequence). CDR3 in amino acids: CASSLGRWDRWSTDTQYF. The CDR3, as DNA: TGTGCCAGCAGCTTAGGCCGATGGGACAGGTGGTCCACAGATACGCAGTATTTT.

This rearrangement joins TRBV29-1 to TRBJ2-7, with no clear D. Germline loops: CDR1 SQVTM, CDR2 ANQGSEA. This CDR3 has 13 amino acids. The V end was cut by 6 bases, the J end by 1 base, with 13 bases between. Here the CDR3 reads CSVNLLGSYEQYF. The CDR3 bases are TGCAGCGTCAATCTCCTGGGATCCTACGAGCAGTACTTC.

The chain uses TRBV9 and TRBJ2-1, with 7 positions matching TRBD2. The V and J ends lost 0 bases and 0 bases, in that order; junction bases with no gene match: 3. The CDR3 is 16 residues long. Germline V gene data show CDR1 as SGDLS and CDR2 as YYNGEE. The DNA for the CDR3 is TGTGCCAGCAGCGTAGATGGGGGGGGCTCCTACAATGAGCAGTTCTTC. It specifies CASSVDGGGSYNEQFF.

CDR3 sequence reads: CASSEQGRTEAFF. The CDR3 bases are TGTGCCAGCAGTGAACAGGGGAGAACTGAAGCTTTCTTT. The chain has TRBV6-2 or TRBV6-3 and TRBJ1-1, with 7 bases lining up with TRBD1. The V and J ends lost 5 bases and 5 bases, in that order; junction bases with no gene match: 5. This CDR3 contains 13 residues. Germline assignment: CDR1 MNHEY and CDR2 SVGEGT.

The genes are TRBV20-1 and TRBJ1-1, with D possibly being TRBD1 (5 bases). Germline V gene lookup returns CDR1 DFQATT and CDR2 SNEGSKA (reference sequence). The CDR3 spans 12 residues. Trimming pared 6 bases from V and 5 bases from J, leaving 13 bases between. The CDR3 DNA sequence: TGCAGTGCCGAAAGAGGGGCAACTGAAGCTTTCTTT. It specifies CSAERGATEAFF.